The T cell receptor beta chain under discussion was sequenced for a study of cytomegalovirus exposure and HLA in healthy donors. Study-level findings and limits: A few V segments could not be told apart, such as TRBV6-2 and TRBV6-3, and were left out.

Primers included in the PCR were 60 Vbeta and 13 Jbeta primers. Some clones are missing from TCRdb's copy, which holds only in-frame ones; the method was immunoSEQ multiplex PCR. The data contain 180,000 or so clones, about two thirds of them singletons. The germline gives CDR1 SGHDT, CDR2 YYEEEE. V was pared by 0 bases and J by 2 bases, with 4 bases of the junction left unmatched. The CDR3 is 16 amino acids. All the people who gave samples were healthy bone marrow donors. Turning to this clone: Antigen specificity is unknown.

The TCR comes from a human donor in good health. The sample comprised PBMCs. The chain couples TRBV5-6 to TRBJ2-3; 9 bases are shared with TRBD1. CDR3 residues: CASSLGDREFTDTQYF. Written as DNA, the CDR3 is TGTGCCAGCAGCTTGGGGGACAGGGAATTCACAGATACGCAGTATTTT. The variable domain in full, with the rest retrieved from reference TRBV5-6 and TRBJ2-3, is DAGVTQSPTHLIKTRGQQVTLRCSPKSGHDTVSWYQQALGQGPQFIFQYYEEEERQRGNFPDRFSGHQFPNYSSELNVNALLLGDSALYLCASSLGDREFTDTQYFGPGTRLTVL.